The 10 T cell receptor beta chains below were found in one sample sequenced in a study of T cell responses to AZD1222 COVID-19 vaccine. Sequencing used immunoSEQ multiplex PCR; TCRdb keeps in-frame clones, though not all of them. The table shows about 80,000 clones, with 70% to 90% occurring only once. This sample comprised peripheral blood, obtained 28 days after the second AZD1222 dose. These receptors were obtained from an adult who received the AZD1222 COVID-19 vaccine.

J is TRBJ1-1 and V is TRBV6-5; D is ambiguous. Germline V CDR1 and CDR2: MNHEY, SVGAGI. The CDR3 runs to 13 residues. With 7 bases removed from V and 3 bases from J, the gap between germline ends came to 12 bases. The CDR3 here is CASKMEQYTEAFF. CDR3 DNA sequence: TGTGCCAGCAAGATGGAACAGTACACTGAAGCTTTCTTT.

The V call is TRBV11-1, the J call TRBJ2-7; a possible D gene is TRBD2 (6 bases). The V end lost 4 bases, the J end lost 0 bases, and 16 bases lay between the germline ends. Germline CDR1 and CDR2: SGHAT and FQDESV (reference sequence). CDR3 length equals 16 residues. CDR3 DNA sequence: TGTGCCAGCAGCTCCCCCCGGGGGAAAAGCTCCTACGAGCAGTACTTC. Its protein is CASSSPRGKSSYEQYF.

This clone was counted between two and nine times. The chain is built from TRBV7-8 and TRBJ2-1; 9 nucleotides line up with TRBD2. The CDR3 runs 17 residues. Trimming took 1 base from V and 4 from J; bases not matched to a gene: 8. Germline CDR1 is SGHVS and CDR2 is FQNEAQ. This CDR3 reads CASSLGVRSGGYNEQFF. The CDR3 DNA follows: TGTGCCAGCAGCTTAGGGGTAAGAAGCGGGGGGTACAATGAGCAGTTCTTC.

The CDR3 sequence: CASSLAGANYGYTF. Written as DNA, the CDR3 is TGTGCCAGCAGCTTGGCGGGGGCCAACTATGGCTACACCTTC. The chain is built from TRBV5-4 and TRBJ1-2; D is possibly TRBD1 (6 bases). The CDR3 spans 14 residues. CDR1 and CDR2 from the germline V gene are SGHNT and YYREEE (reference sequence). The germline V and J ends were trimmed by 0 bases and 2 bases, with 8 bases remaining between them. Looking up the rest from reference TRBV5-4 and TRBJ1-2 gives the full variable domain: ETGVTQSPTHLIKTRGQQVTLRCSSQSGHNTVSWYQQALGQGPQFIFQYYREEENGRGNFPPRFSGLQFPNYSSELNVNALELDDSALYLCASSLAGANYGYTFGSGTRLTVV.

The chain carries TRBV29-1 and TRBJ2-1; no definite D call. The length of the CDR3 is 10 residues. Trimming removed 4 bases at V and 4 bases at J, with 2 bases between. Germline V gene data show CDR1 as SQVTM and CDR2 as ANQGSEA. CDR3 sequence (DNA): TGCAGCGTTGGGTACAATGAGCAGTTCTTC. It codes for CSVGYNEQFF.

The chain recombines TRBV5-1 with TRBJ2-3; D gene ambiguous. Germline values: CDR1 SGHRS, CDR2 YFSETQ. This CDR3 region has 14 residues. V gave up 0 bases and J gave up 1 base, with 6 bases separating them. In DNA, the CDR3 is TGCGCCAGCAGCTTGGGGCCTGGCACAGATACGCAGTATTTT. Its translation: CASSLGPGTDTQYF.

The chain joins TRBV19 to TRBJ1-6; TRBD1 might be the D (5 bases). Trimming took 3 bases from V and 10 from J, leaving 13 bases between them. CDR1 LNHDA and CDR2 SQIVND come from the germline V gene (reference sequence). The CDR3 has 14 amino acids. The chain's CDR3 is CASSIAGIGSPLHF. The CDR3 coding sequence is TGTGCCAGTAGTATTGCAGGGATCGGGTCACCCCTCCACTTT.

This chain connects TRBV19 to TRBJ1-5; 8 bases are a match to TRBD1. The V gene's germline CDR1 is LNHDA and CDR2 SQIVND (reference sequence). The CDR3 covers 16 residues. V was pared by 5 bases and J by 3 bases, with 9 bases of the junction left unmatched. The CDR3 protein is CASSQTTGVDNQPQHF. DNA of the CDR3: TGTGCCAGTAGTCAAACGACAGGGGTGGACAATCAGCCCCAGCATTTT.

The rearrangement joins TRBV23-1 to TRBJ1-1; perhaps TRBD1 as D (6 bases). TRBV23-1 is an ORF, with its function uncertain. V lost 2 bases to trimming and J lost 4 bases, with 11 bases between them. This CDR3 is 14 amino acids long. For the CDR3, the DNA is TGCGCCAGCAGTCAACCGATAGGGGGCACTGAAGCTTTCTTT. Protein: CASSQPIGGTEAFF.

The rearrangement joins TRBV28 to TRBJ2-7; D might be TRBD1 (6 bases). V gave up 6 bases and J gave up 0 bases, with 15 bases separating them. Germline V gene data show CDR1 as MDHEN and CDR2 as SYDVKM. The CDR3 loop spans 15 amino acids. CDR3 DNA: TGTGCCAGCAGCAATACAGGGTCCAGCTCCTACGAGCAGTACTTC. Amino acid sequence: CASSNTGSSSYEQYF.